These 30 T cell receptor beta chains originate from one sample sequenced in a study of blood T cell repertoires in COVID-19 (dated by TCRdb to 2020 to 2022). Preparation of the library involved the immunoSEQ multiplex PCR assay. This is the immuneACCESS table as TCRdb keeps it, with only in-frame sequences that have V and J called. A part of the clones is gone; compared with another copy, unresolved V genes explain less than half, and the rest is unexplained. The sample table records about 51,000 clones; about four fifths of these occur just once. Around 2.3% of the sample comes from the top ten. The specimen sequenced was peripheral blood. These receptors originate from a man in his forties or fifties with acute or convalescent COVID-19.

The rearrangement joins TRBV9 to TRBJ2-2; 8 nucleotides align to TRBD2. CDR1 and CDR2 (germline): SGDLS, YYNGEE. The CDR3 sequence is 16 residues long. Losses at the gene ends were 4 bases for V and 4 bases for J; bases not matched to a gene: 9. The CDR3 loop is CASSIGLASGTGELFF. CDR3 in DNA: TGTGCCAGCAGCATAGGACTAGCCTCGGGCACCGGGGAGCTGTTTTTT.

The chain couples TRBV6-1 to TRBJ1-6; TRBD1 is a possible D gene (5 bases). Trimming cost V 0 bases and J 7 bases, with 16 bases left between them. The length of the CDR3 is 17 residues. From germline, CDR1 is MNHNS and CDR2 SASEGT. CDR3 in amino acids: CASSEALTGTWNSPLHF. Written as DNA, the CDR3 is TGTGCCAGCAGTGAAGCCTTAACCGGGACTTGGAATTCACCCCTCCACTTT.

The J gene is TRBJ2-1, the V gene TRBV4-1, with 12 bases aligning to TRBD2. CDR3 length equals 21 residues. J was trimmed by 0 bases and V by 1 base; bases with no gene match: 13. Germline-derived CDR1 and CDR2 are MGHRA and YSYEKL. The CDR3 region has the DNA TGCGCCAGCAGCCAAGCTGGACTAGCGGGATCCTATATGAGCTCCTACAATGAGCAGTTCTTC. Protein sequence: CASSQAGLAGSYMSSYNEQFF.

The chain uses TRBV9 and TRBJ1-2; 11 bases line up with TRBD1. Germline CDR1 reads SGDLS; CDR2 reads YYNGEE. J was trimmed by 0 bases and V by 4 bases; bases with no gene match: 8. The CDR3 is made up of 17 amino acids. The CDR3 region has the DNA TGTGCCAGCAGCCCTGGACAGGGGGCCTCAGCTAACTATGGCTACACCTTC. Its protein is CASSPGQGASANYGYTF.

The rearrangement uses TRBV7-2 and TRBJ2-1; TRBD2 matches 11 bases. The germline V gene has CDR1 SGHTA and CDR2 FQGNSA. The CDR3 loop spans 17 amino acids. J was trimmed by 0 bases and V by 0 bases; bases with no gene match: 1. The CDR3 spells CASSLALAGASYNEQFF. In DNA, the CDR3 is TGTGCCAGCAGCTTAGCACTAGCGGGAGCCTCCTACAATGAGCAGTTCTTC. Using reference TRBV7-2 and TRBJ2-1 for the parts outside the CDR3, the full variable domain is GAGVSQSPSNKVTEKGKDVELRCDPISGHTALYWYRQSLGQGLEFLIYFQGNSAPDKSGLPSDRFSAERTGGSVSTLTIQRTQQEDSAVYLCASSLALAGASYNEQFFGPGTRLTVL.

The CDR3, as DNA: TGTGCCAGCAGCCTAACAGGGGGCGAATGGGAAAAACTGTTTTTT. Translated: CASSLTGGEWEKLFF. J is TRBJ1-4 and V is TRBV3-1 (or the pseudogene TRBV3-2), with TRBD1 identical over 9 bases. The germline V gene encodes CDR1 LGHDT and CDR2 YNNKEL (reference sequence). CDR3 length: 15 residues. Trimming cost V 4 bases and J 8 bases; bases outside gene matches: 8.

J is TRBJ1-6 and V is TRBV5-1; D remains ambiguous. Per germline, CDR1 SGHRS and CDR2 YFSETQ. This CDR3 spans 16 amino acids. Trimming pared 1 base from V and 0 bases from J, leaving 8 bases between. The CDR3 here is CASSLRESSYNSPLHF. The CDR3 DNA reads as TGCGCCAGCAGCTTGCGAGAGAGCTCCTATAATTCACCCCTCCACTTT.

The chain carries TRBV24-1 and TRBJ2-3; 14 nucleotides match TRBD2. Germline CDR1 and CDR2: KGHDR and SFDVKD. The CDR3 is made up of 20 amino acids. The junction had 12 bases not matched to a gene; V was cut back by 5 bases and J by 0 bases. The CDR3 coding sequence is TGTGCCACCAGTGCCTTGACTAGCGGGAGGGGACCTGAAAGCACAGATACGCAGTATTTT. It is translated as CATSALTSGRGPESTDTQYF.

In its sample, this clone ranks as medium-sized. The chain joins TRBV4-1 to TRBJ2-1; 9 bases are shared with TRBD2. Looked up from germline, CDR1 is MGHRA and CDR2 is YSYEKL. Trimming at V came to 0 bases and at J to 10 bases, leaving 7 bases not matched to a gene. There are 15 residues in the CDR3. The CDR3 loop is CASSQDFSGSWEQFF. For the CDR3, the DNA is TGCGCCAGCAGCCAAGATTTTAGCGGGAGTTGGGAGCAGTTCTTC.

The rearrangement links TRBV3-1 (or the pseudogene TRBV3-2) to TRBJ1-2, with 10 bases aligning to TRBD1. Losses at the gene ends were 0 bases for V and 3 bases for J; bases not matched to a gene: 7. Germline V lookup: CDR1 LGHDT, CDR2 YNNKEL (reference sequence). This CDR3 region has 17 residues. The CDR3 protein is CASSQDRDRGRYYGYTF. CDR3 DNA sequence: TGTGCCAGCAGCCAAGATCGCGACAGGGGGCGTTACTATGGCTACACCTTC.

This chain uses TRBV7-9 with TRBJ2-5, with D tentatively TRBD2 (5 bases). In germline, CDR1 is SEHNR, CDR2 FQNEAQ (reference sequence). The V gene lost 2 bases and the J gene lost 2 bases, with 6 bases spanning the gap. The CDR3 has 13 residues. CDR3 sequence (DNA): TGTGCCAGCAGCTTACCGGGGCAAGAGACCCAGTACTTC. Amino acid sequence: CASSLPGQETQYF.

This chain connects TRBV24-1 to TRBJ2-1, with 9 positions matching TRBD2. This CDR3 is 18 amino acids long. Germline CDR1 and CDR2: KGHDR and SFDVKD. The J segment lost 8 bases and the V segment lost 3 bases, leaving 16 bases of the junction unmatched. The CDR3 DNA sequence: TGTGCCACCAGTGATCCCTCCGGGTTTCGCGGGAGGGGCGATGAGCAGTTCTTC. Its translation is CATSDPSGFRGRGDEQFF.

J is TRBJ2-3 and V is TRBV7-8, with 12 bases lining up with TRBD2. Germline CDR1 reads SGHVS; CDR2 reads FQNEAQ. After removal of 6 bases from V and 9 bases from J, the junction contained 10 bases not matched to a gene. The CDR3 is 15 amino acids. The CDR3 is CASSPGLAGYGTQYF. The CDR3, as DNA: TGTGCCAGCAGTCCGGGACTAGCGGGTTATGGGACGCAGTATTTT.

The CDR3: CASGGGPNTGELFF. The CDR3 bases are TGTGCCAGCGGGGGGGGTCCGAACACCGGGGAGCTGTTTTTT. J is TRBJ2-2 and V is TRBV2; 7 nucleotides align to TRBD2. CDR3 size: 14 residues. Germline values: CDR1 SNHLY, CDR2 FYNNEI. V lost 8 bases, J lost 0 bases, and 3 bases stayed unmatched.

This clone has just one count. This chain connects TRBV4-1 to TRBJ1-5; 8 nucleotides align to TRBD1. The CDR3 runs 15 residues. The J segment lost 5 bases and the V segment lost 2 bases, leaving 5 bases of the junction unmatched. Germline CDR1 reads MGHRA; CDR2 reads YSYEKL. CDR3 sequence (DNA): TGCGCCAGCAGCCAATCCGGGACAGGAGATCAGCCCCAGCATTTT. Translated, it gives CASSQSGTGDQPQHF.

The chain combines TRBV27 with TRBJ2-1, with D unclear. Germline assignment: CDR1 MNHEY and CDR2 SMNVEV (reference sequence). The CDR3 contains 14 residues. V dropped 4 bases and J dropped 3 bases, with 10 bases sitting between them. The CDR3 nucleotides are TGTGCCAGCAGTTATAGCCTTGACTACAATGAGCAGTTCTTC. It is translated as CASSYSLDYNEQFF.

The rearrangement links TRBV27 to TRBJ1-1; the match to TRBD1 covers 11 bases. This CDR3 is built from 15 residues. Germline CDR1 and CDR2: MNHEY and SMNVEV (reference sequence). V dropped 4 bases and J dropped 4; count of bases not matched to a gene: 5. CDR3: CASSYGTGGGTEAFF. CDR3 nucleotides: TGTGCCAGCAGTTATGGGACAGGGGGTGGCACTGAAGCTTTCTTT.

The chain joins TRBV7-2 to TRBJ2-1; possible D gene TRBD2, 6 bases. Germline CDR1 SGHTA, CDR2 FQGNSA. CDR3 length equals 17 residues. Trimming removed 3 bases at V and 5 bases at J, with 20 bases between. CDR3 nucleotide sequence: TGTGCCAGCAGCTTGTATCATCTGGCGGGACCCCACAATGAGCAGTTCTTC. Translation gives CASSLYHLAGPHNEQFF.

The chain employs TRBV6-5 and TRBJ1-2; D remains unclear. The CDR3 loop spans 15 amino acids. V lost 6 bases and J lost 0, with 14 bases in between. The germline CDR1 and CDR2 sequences are MNHEY and SVGAGI. CDR3 sequence (DNA): TGTGCCAGCAGACCCGCCTTAGGAGCTAACTATGGCTACACCTTC. Its protein product is CASRPALGANYGYTF.

The chain carries TRBV19 and TRBJ2-7; 7 bases are shared with TRBD1. The germline gives CDR1 LNHDA, CDR2 SQIVND (reference sequence). The CDR3 length is 15 residues. Unmatched junction bases numbered 8, after V lost 6 bases and J lost 0 bases. The chain's CDR3 is CASRKTGQPSYEQYF. The CDR3 DNA reads TGTGCCAGTAGGAAAACGGGACAGCCCTCCTACGAGCAGTACTTC.

This chain connects TRBV4-2 to TRBJ1-5; maybe TRBD1 (6 bases). The germline V gene has CDR1 LGHNA and CDR2 YNFKEQ. CDR3 size: 15 residues. V was trimmed by 0 bases and J by 2 bases, leaving 8 bases between them. CDR3 residues: CASSQDHRGNQPQHF. The DNA for the CDR3 is TGTGCCAGCAGCCAAGATCACAGGGGCAATCAGCCCCAGCATTTT.

With regard to this clone: One end of the junction varies from germline; a read error may be responsible. This chain joins TRBV29-1 and TRBJ2-1; D uncertain. Germline CDR1 and CDR2: SQVTM and ANQGSEA. CDR3 size: 15 residues. The CDR3 DNA sequence: TGCAGCGTGGAAGAAAATCCGAGCTCCTACAATGAGCAGTTCTTC. It yields the protein CSVEENPSSYNEQFF.

This clone was detected only a few times. The chain is built from TRBV6-5 and TRBJ1-6; 11 nucleotides match TRBD1. The trim removed 0 bases at V and 9 bases at J, leaving 1 base unmatched. Germline loops: CDR1 MNHEY, CDR2 SVGAGI. The CDR3 has 15 amino acids. The CDR3, as DNA: TGTGCCAGCAGTTACTCGGGACAGGGGGTTTCACCCCTCCACTTT. Translation gives CASSYSGQGVSPLHF.

Of note for this clone: This specimen includes other DNA sequences encoding the same CDR3. This sequence joins TRBV7-3 and TRBJ2-5; TRBD2 matches at 15 bases. V shed 5 bases, J shed 5 bases, and the junction held 3 bases outside the gene matches. Germline V gives CDR1 SGHTA, CDR2 FQGTGA. The CDR3 is 15 amino acids. The CDR3 nucleotides read TGTGCCAGCAGCCGGGGACTAGCGGGAGGCGAGACCCAGTACTTC. It codes for CASSRGLAGGETQYF. Full variable domain (remainder filled in from reference TRBV7-3 and TRBJ2-5): GAGVSQTPSNKVTEKGKYVELRCDPISGHTALYWYRQSLGQGPEFLIYFQGTGAADDSGLPNDRFFAVRPEGSVSTLKIQRTERGDSAVYLCASSRGLAGGETQYFGPGTRLLVL.

The chain uses TRBV28 and TRBJ1-5; unclear D gene. V shed 1 base and J shed 7 bases, with 11 bases lying between them. There are 14 residues in the CDR3. Germline CDR1 is MDHEN and CDR2 is SYDVKM. CDR3 bases: TGTGCCAGCAGTTTATACCAGTTCCCCCAGCCCCAGCATTTT. Encoded protein: CASSLYQFPQPQHF. Full variable domain (outside the CDR3, taken from reference TRBV28 and TRBJ1-5): DVKVTQSSRYLVKRTGEKVFLECVQDMDHENMFWYRQDPGLGLRLIYFSYDVKMKEKGDIPEGYSVSREKKERFSLILESASTNQTSMYLCASSLYQFPQPQHFGDGTRLSIL.

The chain uses TRBV11-2 and TRBJ2-7; 10 bases align to TRBD2. The germline V gene encodes CDR1 SGHAT and CDR2 FQNNGV. The CDR3 extends over 16 amino acids. The V gene end was trimmed by 1 base and the J gene end by 2 bases; junction bases not matched to a gene: 5. The CDR3 nucleotides read TGTGCCAGCAGCTTAGCTGGAGCGGGAGGGCCCTACGAGCAGTACTTC. Amino acids: CASSLAGAGGPYEQYF.

This rearrangement joins TRBV5-1 to TRBJ2-7; D gene unclear. In germline, CDR1 is SGHRS, CDR2 YFSETQ. This CDR3 contains 15 residues. V was clipped by 6 bases and J by 3 bases, with 19 bases between them. CDR3 protein: CASTSEPDMFYEQYF. The CDR3 region has the DNA TGCGCCAGCACCTCTGAACCCGACATGTTCTACGAGCAGTACTTC. Complete variable domain (other parts from reference TRBV5-1 and TRBJ2-7): KAGVTQTPRYLIKTRGQQVTLSCSPISGHRSVSWYQQTPGQGLQFLFEYFSETQRNKGNFPGRFSGRQFSNSRSEMNVSTLELGDSALYLCASTSEPDMFYEQYFGPGTRLTVT.

This clone was observed a handful of times. The chain's CDR3 is CASSVGSGTGYEKLFF. DNA of the CDR3: TGTGCCAGCAGCGTAGGGTCTGGGACAGGGTATGAAAAACTGTTTTTT. The rearrangement links TRBV9 to TRBJ1-4; TRBD1 matches 9 bases. V was pared by 0 bases and J by 6 bases, with 6 bases of the junction left unmatched. CDR1 SGDLS and CDR2 YYNGEE come from the germline V gene. This CDR3 is built from 16 residues.

This chain joins TRBV7-8 and TRBJ1-2; a possible D gene is TRBD1 (6 bases). The CDR3 has 16 amino acids. Germline loops: CDR1 SGHVS, CDR2 FQNEAQ. V was trimmed by 4 bases and J by 0 bases, leaving 15 bases between them. The CDR3 here is CASSSGRDNANYGYTF. CDR3 in DNA: TGTGCCAGCAGCTCCGGTAGGGACAACGCTAACTATGGCTACACCTTC.

This chain connects TRBV27 to TRBJ2-2, with 10 bases fitting TRBD1. From germline, CDR1 is MNHEY and CDR2 SMNVEV (reference sequence). CDR3 length: 16 residues. The trim removed 5 bases at V and 5 bases at J, leaving 8 bases unmatched. The CDR3 DNA reads TGTGCCAGCAGTCTCCCCCGGACAGGGGGTACCGGGGAGCTGTTTTTT. It translates to CASSLPRTGGTGELFF.